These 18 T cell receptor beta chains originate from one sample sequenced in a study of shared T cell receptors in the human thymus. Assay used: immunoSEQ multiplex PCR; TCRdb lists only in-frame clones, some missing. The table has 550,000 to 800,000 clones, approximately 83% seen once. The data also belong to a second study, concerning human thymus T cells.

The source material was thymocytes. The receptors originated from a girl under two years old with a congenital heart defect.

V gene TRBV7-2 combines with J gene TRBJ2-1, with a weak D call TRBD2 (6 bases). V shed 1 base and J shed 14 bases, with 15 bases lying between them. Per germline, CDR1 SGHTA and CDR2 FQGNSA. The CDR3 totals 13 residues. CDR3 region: CASSLGPGLLKFF. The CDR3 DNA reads TGTGCCAGCAGCTTAGGGCCGGGACTTCTTAAGTTCTTC.

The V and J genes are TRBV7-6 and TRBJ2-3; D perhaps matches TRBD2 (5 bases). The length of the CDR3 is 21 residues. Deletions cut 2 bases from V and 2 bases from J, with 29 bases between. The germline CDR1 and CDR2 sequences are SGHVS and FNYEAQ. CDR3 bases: TGTGCCAGCAGCTTACAATGGGAGAGGTCCTACAACCCAACTCCCACAGATACGCAGTATTTT. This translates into CASSLQWERSYNPTPTDTQYF.

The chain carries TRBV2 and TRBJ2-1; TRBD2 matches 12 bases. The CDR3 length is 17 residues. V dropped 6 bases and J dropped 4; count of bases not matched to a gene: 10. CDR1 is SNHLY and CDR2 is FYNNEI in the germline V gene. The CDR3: CASSDYASGGVYNEQFF. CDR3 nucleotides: TGTGCCAGCAGCGATTACGCTAGCGGGGGGGTATACAATGAGCAGTTCTTC.

Written as DNA, the CDR3 is TGTGCCAGTAGGAAGGGGGAAGGGTTGTATCCTGAAGCTTTCTTT. It codes for CASRKGEGLYPEAFF. V and J are TRBV19 and TRBJ1-1, with a weak D call TRBD1 (6 bases). The CDR3 extends over 15 amino acids. With 6 bases removed from V and 6 bases from J, the gap between germline ends came to 20 bases. Germline CDR1 reads LNHDA; CDR2 reads SQIVND (reference sequence).

This chain's CDR3 is CASSLRTGGNQPQHF. In nucleotides, the CDR3 is TGTGCCAGCAGCCTACGGACAGGGGGAAATCAGCCCCAGCATTTT. The gene calls are TRBV7-2 and TRBJ1-5, with 10 bases identical to TRBD1. Germline V gives CDR1 SGHTA, CDR2 FQGNSA. The CDR3 loop spans 15 amino acids. J was trimmed by 4 bases and V by 5 bases; bases with no gene match: 5. Complete variable domain (other parts from reference TRBV7-2 and TRBJ1-5): GAGVSQSPSNKVTEKGKDVELRCDPISGHTALYWYRQSLGQGLEFLIYFQGNSAPDKSGLPSDRFSAERTGGSVSTLTIQRTQQEDSAVYLCASSLRTGGNQPQHFGDGTRLSIL.

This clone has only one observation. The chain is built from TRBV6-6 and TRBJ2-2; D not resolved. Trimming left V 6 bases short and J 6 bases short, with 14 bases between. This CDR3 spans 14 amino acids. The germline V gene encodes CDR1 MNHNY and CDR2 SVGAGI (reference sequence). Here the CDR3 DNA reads TGTGCCAGCAGAAGGCTAGATAAGCCCGGGGAGCTGTTTTTT. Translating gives CASRRLDKPGELFF.

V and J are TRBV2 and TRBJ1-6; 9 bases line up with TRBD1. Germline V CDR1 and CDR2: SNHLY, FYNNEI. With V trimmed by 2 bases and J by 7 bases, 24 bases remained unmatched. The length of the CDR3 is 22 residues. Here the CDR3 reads CASSESRGRRDRDLVLNSPLHF. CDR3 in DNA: TGTGCCAGCAGTGAATCTAGAGGTAGACGGGACAGGGATTTAGTTTTAAATTCACCCCTCCACTTT.

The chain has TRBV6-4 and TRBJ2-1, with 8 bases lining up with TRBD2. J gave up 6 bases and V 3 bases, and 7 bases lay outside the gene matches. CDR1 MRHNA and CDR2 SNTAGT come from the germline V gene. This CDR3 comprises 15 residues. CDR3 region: CASSEAGLVRNEQFF. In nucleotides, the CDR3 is TGTGCCAGCAGTGAGGCGGGACTAGTCCGCAATGAGCAGTTCTTC.

CDR3 amino acids: CASSPLQGGGQPQHF. In nucleotides, the CDR3 is TGTGCCAGCTCACCACTACAGGGGGGAGGTCAGCCCCAGCATTTT. V usage is TRBV18 and J usage is TRBJ1-5, with TRBD1 identical over 8 bases. Trimming took 1 base from V and 6 from J; bases not matched to a gene: 5. CDR1 is KGHSH, CDR2 LQKENI, per germline. The CDR3 runs 15 residues.

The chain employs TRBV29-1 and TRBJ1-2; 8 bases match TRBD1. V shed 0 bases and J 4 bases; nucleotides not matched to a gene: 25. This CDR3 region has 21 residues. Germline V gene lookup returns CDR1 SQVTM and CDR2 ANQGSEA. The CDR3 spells CSVEDQWQNAEDRERSYGYTF. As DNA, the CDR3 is TGCAGCGTTGAAGATCAGTGGCAAAATGCGGAGGACAGGGAGCGGTCCTATGGCTACACCTTC.

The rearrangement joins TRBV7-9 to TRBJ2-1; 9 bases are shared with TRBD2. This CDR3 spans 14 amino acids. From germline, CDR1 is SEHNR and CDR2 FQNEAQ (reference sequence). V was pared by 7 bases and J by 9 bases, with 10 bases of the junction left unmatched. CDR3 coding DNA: TGTGCCAGCACCCCGGGACTAGCAACGGCTGAGCAGTTCTTC. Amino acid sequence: CASTPGLATAEQFF.

CDR3 residues: CASSRFPGVRPGHRPAKNIQYF. CDR3 DNA sequence: TGTGCCAGCAGTAGATTCCCGGGTGTTCGGCCTGGACACCGCCCCGCCAAAAACATTCAGTACTTC. V is TRBV28 and J is TRBJ2-4; D perhaps matches TRBD1 (5 bases). This CDR3 has 22 amino acids. Trimming removed 5 bases from V and 1 base from J, with 33 bases in between. From germline, CDR1 is MDHEN and CDR2 SYDVKM.

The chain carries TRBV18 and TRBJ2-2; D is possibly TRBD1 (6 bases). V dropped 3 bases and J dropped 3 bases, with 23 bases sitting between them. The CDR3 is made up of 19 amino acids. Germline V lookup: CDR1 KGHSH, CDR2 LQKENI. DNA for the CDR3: TGTGCCAGCTCACCGGTTTACGACAGGCAGATTAGGGACACCGGGGAGCTGTTTTTT. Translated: CASSPVYDRQIRDTGELFF.

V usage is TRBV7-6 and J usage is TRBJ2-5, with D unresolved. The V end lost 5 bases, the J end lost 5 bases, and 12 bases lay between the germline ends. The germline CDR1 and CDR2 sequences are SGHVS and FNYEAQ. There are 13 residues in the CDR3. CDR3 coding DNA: TGTGCCAGCAGCAAGCCCGAGGCGGAGACCCAGTACTTC. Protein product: CASSKPEAETQYF.

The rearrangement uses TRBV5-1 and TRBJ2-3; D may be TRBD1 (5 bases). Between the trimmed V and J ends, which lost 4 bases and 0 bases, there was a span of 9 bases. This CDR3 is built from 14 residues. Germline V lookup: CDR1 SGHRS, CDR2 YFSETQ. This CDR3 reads CASSHRSSTDTQYF. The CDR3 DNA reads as TGCGCCAGCAGCCACAGGTCTAGCACAGATACGCAGTATTTT.

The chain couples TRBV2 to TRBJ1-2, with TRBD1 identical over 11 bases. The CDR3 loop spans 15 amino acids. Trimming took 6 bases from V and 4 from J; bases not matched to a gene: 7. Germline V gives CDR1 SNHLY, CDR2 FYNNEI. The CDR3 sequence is CASRRTGGAPYGYTF. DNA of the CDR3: TGTGCCAGCAGACGGACAGGGGGCGCTCCCTATGGCTACACCTTC.

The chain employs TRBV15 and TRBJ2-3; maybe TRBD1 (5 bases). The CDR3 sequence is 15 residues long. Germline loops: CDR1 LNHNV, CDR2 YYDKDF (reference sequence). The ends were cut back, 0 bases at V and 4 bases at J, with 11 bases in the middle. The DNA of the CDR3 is TGTGCCACCAGCAGAGATCGCCAGGGCCCAGATACGCAGTATTTT. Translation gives CATSRDRQGPDTQYF. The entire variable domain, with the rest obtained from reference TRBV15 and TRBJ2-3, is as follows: DAMVIQNPRYQVTQFGKPVTLSCSQTLNHNVMYWYQQKSSQAPKLLFHYYDKDFNNEADTPDNFQSRRPNTSFCFLDIRSPGLGDTAMYLCATSRDRQGPDTQYFGPGTRLTVL.

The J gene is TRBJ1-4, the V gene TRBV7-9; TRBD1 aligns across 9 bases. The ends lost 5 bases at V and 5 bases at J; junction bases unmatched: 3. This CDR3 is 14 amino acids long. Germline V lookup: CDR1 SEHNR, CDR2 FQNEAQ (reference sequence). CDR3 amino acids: CASSQTGGNEKLFF. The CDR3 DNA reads TGTGCCAGCAGCCAGACAGGGGGAAATGAAAAACTGTTTTTT.